These T cell receptor beta chains were read from a single sample in a study of blood T cell repertoires in COVID-19. Sequencing used immunoSEQ multiplex PCR; TCRdb keeps in-frame clones, though not all of them. This table holds 70,000 to 95,000 clones, 88% found once. Sequenced input: peripheral blood. The receptors were sampled from a woman older than 75 with active COVID-19. The CDR3 runs from the conserved cysteine through the conserved F or W. The D gene is left open where the match is weak. Size is omitted from some rows. Given values are once, few, many or a class for expanded clones.

>TRBJ2-1|-|TRBV7-3|-
TGTGCCAGCAGCTCCCCTGGGAGGAATGAGCAGTTCTTC
CASSSPGRNEQFF
>TRBJ1-4|-|TRBV7-9|TRBD1
TGTGCCAGCAGCTTTAATACAGGGGGCAAGGTACGAGAAAAACTGTTTTTT
CASSFNTGGKVREKLFF
>TRBJ2-7|few|TRBV2|-
TGTGCCAGCAGTCACGGACTCCTCTACGAGCAGTACTTC
CASSHGLLYEQYF
>TRBJ1-2|-|TRBV6-5|-
TGTGCCCAATCAAGGGGCGGCCTCTATGGCTACACCTTC
CAQSRGGLYGYTF
>TRBJ2-1|-|TRBV11-3|TRBD2
TGTGCCAGCAGCTTCGGGACTAGCGGGAAAAGGTACAATGAGCAGTTCTTC
CASSFGTSGKRYNEQFF
>TRBJ1-6|-|TRBV27|-
TGTGCCAGCAGTTTTCGGGGGGGTTACTCACCCCTCCACTTT
CASSFRGGYSPLHF
>TRBJ1-3|-|TRBV28|-
TGTGCCAGCAGTTCAAGGACAAGCTCTGGAAACACCATATATTTT
CASSSRTSSGNTIYF
>TRBJ2-4|-|TRBV7-2|TRBD1
TGTGCCAGCAGCGCAACGACAGGGGATAGAAACATTCAGTACTTC
CASSATTGDRNIQYF
>TRBJ1-2|-|TRBV9|-
TGTGCCAGCAGCCCTGGGAGGGGCTTCATGTTC
CASSPGRGFMF
>TRBJ2-2|-|TRBV27|-
TGTGCCAGCAGTCCAACTTTTATAGTGGCGAACACCGGGGAGCTGTTTTTT
CASSPTFIVANTGELFF
>TRBJ2-7|-|TRBV28|-
TGTGCCAGCACCAAAGGTGGTTCTAGCTCCTACGAGCAGTACTTC
CASTKGGSSSYEQYF
>TRBJ1-1|-|TRBV6-2/TRBV6-3|-
TGTGCCAGCAGTTACTGGACAGTCATGAACACTGAAGCTTTCTTT
CASSYWTVMNTEAFF
>TRBJ1-3|-|TRBV28|TRBD1
TGTGCCAGCAGTTCTTCCTACCAGGGGGCGCCTGGAAACACCATATATTTT
CASSSSYQGAPGNTIYF
>TRBJ2-2|-|TRBV27|-
TGTGCCAGCAGTGCCACTAGAAGTAACACCGGGGAGCTGTTTTTT
CASSATRSNTGELFF
>TRBJ1-2|-|TRBV28|TRBD1
TGTGCCAGCAGCCCGGGACAGGCCCACTATGGCTACACCTTC
CASSPGQAHYGYTF
>TRBJ2-5|-|TRBV5-1|TRBD1
TGCGCCAGCAGCACCGGGACAGGGGCCCAAGAGACCCAGTACTTC
CASSTGTGAQETQYF
>TRBJ1-5|-|TRBV7-9|-
TGTGCCAGCAGTTCGGGACAACAGCCCCAGCATTTT
CASSSGQQPQHF
>TRBJ1-2|-|TRBV9|-
TGTGCCAGCAGCGTTGGACGGGAGGGCTATGGCTACACCTTC
CASSVGREGYGYTF